This T cell receptor (beta chain) appears in the sequencing data of a study of T cells expressing NK-cell markers. CDR3 length: 14 residues. Following a re-call of the 5' RACE reads, TCRdb has one entry per CDR3 protein and lacks DNA. The listing contains 500,000 to 700,000 distinct CDR3 sequences. The origin of this receptor is a man between 18 and 35 years old in good health. This sequence joins TRBV12-3 or TRBV12-4 and TRBJ2-3; TCRdb indicates TRBD2, and absent DNA this call remains unverified. The material sequenced was blood T cells: a sorted CD56 or NKG2C T cell subset, CD4+ or CD8+ T cells, or bulk PBMC T cells (not recorded which). CDR3 residues: CASRRSGSTDTQYF.